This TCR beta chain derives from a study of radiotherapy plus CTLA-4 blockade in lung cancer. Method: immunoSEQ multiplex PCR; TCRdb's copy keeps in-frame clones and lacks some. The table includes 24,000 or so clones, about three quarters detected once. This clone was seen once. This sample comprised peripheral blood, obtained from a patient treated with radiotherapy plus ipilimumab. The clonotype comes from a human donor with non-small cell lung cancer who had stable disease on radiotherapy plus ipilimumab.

CDR3 sequence: CASSQALGSYNSPLHF. Written as DNA, the CDR3 is TGCGCCAGCAGCCAAGCCTTGGGCTCCTATAATTCACCCCTCCACTTT. The chain links TRBV4-3 to TRBJ1-6; no reliable D call. CDR3 length equals 16 residues. Germline V gene lookup returns CDR1 LGHNA and CDR2 YSLEER. V lost 1 base to trimming and J lost 0 bases, with 7 bases between them.